The 14 T cell receptor beta chains below all came from one sample that was sequenced in a study of blood T cell repertoires in COVID-19. Data came from immunoSEQ multiplex PCR; TCRdb stores just in-frame clones and leaves some out. The sample lists about 150,000 clones; around 83% were seen once. Input material: peripheral blood. These receptors all stem from a woman in her fifties or sixties with acute or convalescent COVID-19.

The chain combines TRBV4-2 with TRBJ2-2; 7 bases agree with TRBD2. In germline, CDR1 is LGHNA, CDR2 YNFKEQ. Unmatched junction bases numbered 15, after V lost 0 bases and J lost 5 bases. There are 19 residues in the CDR3. CDR3 loop: CASSQDQDSGPGKTGELFF. CDR3 DNA sequence: TGTGCCAGCAGCCAAGATCAAGATAGCGGGCCAGGCAAGACCGGGGAGCTGTTTTTT.

The chain uses TRBV29-1 and TRBJ1-1, with D uncertain. V was clipped by 8 bases and J by 4 bases, with 17 bases between them. Germline V gene sequence: CDR1 SQVTM, CDR2 ANQGSEA. The CDR3 loop spans 13 amino acids. This chain's CDR3 is CSSRVLRTTEAFF. As DNA, the CDR3 is TGCAGCAGCCGGGTCCTTAGAACCACTGAAGCTTTCTTT.

On this clone itself: The same CDR3 also results from other DNA sequences found in this sample. V gene TRBV18 combines with J gene TRBJ1-3; 8 bases are a match to TRBD1. The CDR3 has 15 amino acids. V shed 3 bases and J 1 base; nucleotides not matched to a gene: 2. Germline assignment: CDR1 KGHSH and CDR2 LQKENI. This chain's CDR3 is CASSPGQVSGNTIYF. The DNA of the CDR3 is TGTGCCAGCTCACCGGGACAGGTGTCTGGAAACACCATATATTTT.

The chain links TRBV6-6 to TRBJ2-1, with a possible D match to TRBD1 (5 bases). V was trimmed by 5 bases and J by 0 bases, leaving 20 bases between them. CDR1 and CDR2 (germline): MNHNY, SVGAGI (reference sequence). This CDR3 has 18 residues. The CDR3 sequence: CASSPLGQGMSSYNEQFF. The CDR3 coding sequence is TGTGCCAGCAGTCCCCTCGGGCAGGGTATGAGCTCCTACAATGAGCAGTTCTTC.

This clone was seen a handful of times. V is TRBV9 and J is TRBJ1-2; a possible D gene is TRBD1 (6 bases). V dropped 0 bases and J dropped 8 bases, with 17 bases sitting between them. CDR3 length: 15 residues. Germline V lookup: CDR1 SGDLS, CDR2 YYNGEE. The CDR3 sequence: CASSVASWAGVGYTF. DNA for the CDR3: TGTGCCAGCAGCGTAGCCTCGTGGGCAGGGGTAGGCTACACCTTC.

J is TRBJ1-1 and V is TRBV28; maybe TRBD1 (5 bases). Deletions cut 8 bases from V and 2 bases from J, with 21 bases between. CDR1 and CDR2 (germline): MDHEN, SYDVKM. The CDR3 spans 16 residues. Here the CDR3 reads CASGPGVLSPNTEAFF. Written as DNA, the CDR3 is TGTGCCAGCGGACCGGGGGTCTTATCCCCTAACACTGAAGCTTTCTTT.

CDR3 loop: CASSVSRGHYEQYF. DNA for the CDR3: TGCGCCAGCAGTGTCTCACGCGGGCACTACGAGCAGTACTTC. The V and J genes are TRBV10-1 and TRBJ2-7, with a possible D match to TRBD2 (5 bases). Trimming pared 4 bases from V and 3 bases from J, leaving 13 bases between. From germline, CDR1 is WNHNN and CDR2 SYGVQD (reference sequence). The CDR3 consists of 14 residues.

Only a few counts were recorded for this clone. The J gene is TRBJ1-4, the V gene TRBV15; TRBD1 agrees at 9 bases. CDR1 LNHNV and CDR2 YYDKDF come from the germline V gene (reference sequence). V lost 1 base and J lost 7; bases outside the gene matches: 7. This CDR3 has 16 residues. This CDR3 reads CATSRGGQGPGEKLFF. The CDR3, as DNA: TGTGCCACCAGCAGAGGAGGACAGGGGCCGGGTGAAAAACTGTTTTTT.

The genes are TRBV19 and TRBJ1-2; 7 nucleotides match TRBD1. CDR3 size: 13 residues. Germline CDR1 and CDR2: LNHDA and SQIVND (reference sequence). Trimming at V came to 9 bases and at J to 3 bases, leaving 7 bases not matched to a gene. The CDR3 nucleotides read TGTGCCAGCGCGCGGGACAGCTACTATGGCTACACCTTC. This gives the protein CASARDSYYGYTF.

The genes are TRBV7-8 and TRBJ2-2; possible D gene TRBD2, 5 bases. Looked up from germline, CDR1 is SGHVS and CDR2 is FQNEAQ. The CDR3 consists of 13 residues. Trimming took off 3 bases at V and 5 bases at J, with 7 bases between the two ends. The CDR3 is CASSFRLTGELFF. The DNA of the CDR3 is TGTGCCAGCAGCTTTAGACTAACCGGGGAGCTGTTTTTT.

This chain links TRBV19 with TRBJ1-3; D is undetermined. Germline assignment: CDR1 LNHDA and CDR2 SQIVND (reference sequence). Deletions cut 3 bases from V and 2 bases from J, with 8 bases between. This CDR3 is built from 14 residues. CDR3 in DNA: TGTGCCAGTAGTATTCGCGGGACTGGAAACACCATATATTTT. Translated: CASSIRGTGNTIYF.

This clone was counted a single time. The gene calls are TRBV5-1 and TRBJ2-7, with 7 bases matching TRBD1. This CDR3 is 16 amino acids long. V lost 5 bases and J lost 2; bases outside the gene matches: 13. Germline V gene data show CDR1 as SGHRS and CDR2 as YFSETQ. Written as DNA, the CDR3 is TGCGCCAGCAGGGGCCCCGAGGGGGCCGGGCCCTACGAGCAGTACTTC. It codes for CASRGPEGAGPYEQYF.

The chain links TRBV18 to TRBJ1-6; TRBD1 agrees at 8 bases. J was trimmed by 6 bases and V by 8 bases; bases with no gene match: 12. CDR1 is KGHSH, CDR2 LQKENI, per germline. This CDR3 has 16 residues. In DNA, the CDR3 is TGTGCCAGCCGGACAGGGTTGAGGGGGGTTAATTCACCCCTCCACTTT. Amino acids: CASRTGLRGVNSPLHF. The full variable domain, with the rest looked up from reference TRBV18 and TRBJ1-6, is NAGVMQNPRHLVRRRGQEARLRCSPMKGHSHVYWYRQLPEEGLKFMVYLQKENIIDESGMPKERFSAEFPKEGPSILRIQQVVRGDSAAYFCASRTGLRGVNSPLHFGNGTRLTVT.

The chain is built from TRBV5-6 and TRBJ2-2, with TRBD1 matching over 8 bases. Germline assignment: CDR1 SGHDT and CDR2 YYEEEE. The V gene end was trimmed by 4 bases and the J gene end by 5 bases; junction bases not matched to a gene: 13. The CDR3 contains 17 residues. CDR3 nucleotide sequence: TGTGCCAGCAGCGTATTGACCAGGGGGCGGAGGACCGGGGAGCTGTTTTTT. Residues: CASSVLTRGRRTGELFF.